Following are 24 T cell receptor beta chains from one sample sequenced in a study of OX40 agonist ivuxolimab in advanced cancers. Method: immunoSEQ multiplex PCR; TCRdb's copy keeps in-frame clones and lacks some. This table has tens of thousands of clones, approximately 89% appearing once. The source material was CD4+ or CD8+ T cells sorted from blood, sampled in a trial of the OX40 agonist ivuxolimab. The receptors derive from an adult with an advanced solid tumor such as melanoma, head and neck, liver or kidney cancer.

The chain joins TRBV6-5 to TRBJ2-1; 8 bases match TRBD2. The germline CDR1 and CDR2 sequences are MNHEY and SVGAGI. This CDR3 has 13 residues. V shed 3 bases and J 7 bases; nucleotides not matched to a gene: 2. CDR3 bases: TGTGCCAGCAGTTATAGCGGGAATAATGAGCAGTTCTTC. Protein: CASSYSGNNEQFF.

The rearrangement joins TRBV28 to TRBJ2-7, with D tentatively TRBD2 (5 bases). CDR1 and CDR2 (germline): MDHEN, SYDVKM. V was clipped by 3 bases and J by 7 bases, with 22 bases between them. This CDR3 contains 16 residues. Here the CDR3 DNA reads TGTGCCAGCAGTTTTCCGTCCAGGATGGCTTCGGGGGAGCAGTACTTC. Protein sequence: CASSFPSRMASGEQYF. The complete variable domain, with remaining parts taken from reference TRBV28 and TRBJ2-7, reads DVKVTQSSRYLVKRTGEKVFLECVQDMDHENMFWYRQDPGLGLRLIYFSYDVKMKEKGDIPEGYSVSREKKERFSLILESASTNQTSMYLCASSFPSRMASGEQYFGPGTRLTVT.

The chain links TRBV6-6 to TRBJ1-1, with D perhaps TRBD1 (6 bases). The germline V gene has CDR1 MNHNY and CDR2 SVGAGI (reference sequence). The CDR3 spans 15 residues. V was clipped by 4 bases and J by 3 bases, with 15 bases between them. CDR3 sequence (DNA): TGTGCCAGCAGTTCTTTGGGGGCGTCGGACACTGAAGCTTTCTTT. This translates into CASSSLGASDTEAFF.

The V call is TRBV7-9, the J call TRBJ1-4, with D uncertain. The V and J ends lost 5 bases and 4 bases respectively, with 11 bases between them. This CDR3 spans 14 amino acids. Germline V gene data show CDR1 as SEHNR and CDR2 as FQNEAQ (reference sequence). This CDR3 reads CASSRGGLNEKLFF. The CDR3 region has the DNA TGTGCCAGCAGCCGGGGAGGGCTTAATGAAAAACTGTTTTTT.

The V and J genes are TRBV19 and TRBJ1-1; TRBD1 matches at 12 bases. The CDR3 runs to 14 residues. From germline, CDR1 is LNHDA and CDR2 SQIVND (reference sequence). V trimming: 5 bases; J trimming: 7 bases; junction bases outside the gene matches: 5. DNA for the CDR3: TGTGCCAGTAGTCCGGGACAGGGGGCCGGTGAAGCTTTCTTT. It translates to CASSPGQGAGEAFF.

In DNA, the CDR3 is TGTGCCAGTAGTATAAAGGAGAATCAGCCCCAGCATTTT. Translated: CASSIKENQPQHF. The rearrangement links TRBV19 to TRBJ1-5; D gene ambiguous. V was shortened by 2 bases and J by 4 bases, with 6 bases between the two germline ends. CDR1 and CDR2 (germline): LNHDA, SQIVND (reference sequence). This CDR3 spans 13 amino acids.

The rearrangement links TRBV13 to TRBJ2-2; D ambiguous. In germline, CDR1 is PRHDT, CDR2 FYEKMQ (reference sequence). The CDR3 consists of 11 residues. V was shortened by 4 bases and J by 11 bases, with 8 bases between the two germline ends. CDR3 residues: CASSSTSELFF. CDR3 coding DNA: TGTGCCAGCAGCTCCACCAGCGAGCTGTTTTTT.

This chain uses TRBV7-8 with TRBJ2-7; 7 nucleotides agree with TRBD1. The CDR3 loop spans 15 amino acids. J was trimmed by 2 bases and V by 5 bases; bases with no gene match: 9. Germline V gives CDR1 SGHVS, CDR2 FQNEAQ. As DNA, the CDR3 is TGTGCCAGCAGCACACACAGACAGGGACCCTACGAGCAGTACTTC. Translating it yields CASSTHRQGPYEQYF.

CDR3 coding DNA: TGTGCCAGCAGTTCTCTGACAGGGGACACCGGGGAGCTGTTTTTT. Translated: CASSSLTGDTGELFF. The chain couples TRBV6-1 to TRBJ2-2; 8 positions match TRBD1. The germline CDR1 and CDR2 sequences are MNHNS and SASEGT. The V segment lost 5 bases and the J segment 3 bases; nucleotides outside the gene matches: 5. The CDR3 totals 15 residues.

V and J are TRBV5-5 and TRBJ2-7; D might be TRBD2 (5 bases). V was cut by 0 bases and J by 5 bases, with 9 bases left in between. The CDR3 contains 13 residues. Germline V lookup: CDR1 SGHKS, CDR2 YYEKEE (reference sequence). In nucleotides, the CDR3 is TGTGCCAGCAGCTTGGCCAAGAGGGACGAGCAGTACTTC. It is translated as CASSLAKRDEQYF.

The rearrangement uses TRBV7-2 and TRBJ1-2; the match to TRBD1 covers 8 bases. V lost 3 bases and J lost 6; bases outside the gene matches: 15. Germline loops: CDR1 SGHTA, CDR2 FQGNSA. There are 17 residues in the CDR3. The CDR3 reads CASSLGPDRDHGNGYTF. DNA for the CDR3: TGTGCCAGCAGCTTGGGACCGGACAGGGACCATGGTAATGGCTACACCTTC.

The chain combines TRBV11-2 with TRBJ2-7, with D perhaps TRBD1 (6 bases). The CDR3 spans 11 residues. The germline V gene has CDR1 SGHAT and CDR2 FQNNGV. Trimming stripped 5 bases from V and 7 bases from J, with 9 bases between. The CDR3 protein is CASSPGQEQYF. Written as DNA, the CDR3 is TGTGCCAGCAGCCCCGGACAGGAGCAGTACTTC.

The chain employs TRBV6-5 and TRBJ2-3; the D gene is possibly TRBD1 (5 bases). Germline V gene data show CDR1 as MNHEY and CDR2 as SVGAGI. V lost 1 base and J 6 bases, leaving 8 bases between the germline ends. The CDR3 runs to 13 residues. The CDR3 here is CASSYLGQDTQYF. The CDR3 region has the DNA TGTGCCAGCAGTTACTTGGGGCAGGATACGCAGTATTTT.

The rearrangement uses TRBV10-1 and TRBJ1-5; D is unresolved. Per the germline V gene, CDR1 is WNHNN and CDR2 is SYGVQD (reference sequence). The CDR3 has 14 amino acids. The ends were cut back, 3 bases at V and 1 base at J, with 7 bases in the middle. The CDR3 spells CASSDSESNQPQHF. The CDR3 DNA is TGCGCCAGCAGTGATTCGGAGAGCAATCAGCCCCAGCATTTT.

This chain's CDR3 is CATSGRDDNEQFF. CDR3 nucleotides: TGTGCCACTTCTGGGAGGGACGACAATGAGCAGTTCTTC. The chain links TRBV19 to TRBJ2-1, with 7 bases matching TRBD2. Germline CDR1 LNHDA, CDR2 SQIVND (reference sequence). J lost 5 bases, V lost 10 bases, and 8 bases had no gene match. The CDR3 sequence is 13 residues long.

This chain uses TRBV7-8 with TRBJ2-7; D might be TRBD2 (6 bases). Trimming removed 5 bases at V and 6 bases at J, with 8 bases between. The CDR3 is 11 residues long. Germline CDR1 and CDR2: SGHVS and FQNEAQ. CDR3: CASSRLGEQYF. The DNA for the CDR3 is TGTGCCAGCAGCCGACTAGGCGAGCAGTACTTC.

This sequence joins TRBV2 and TRBJ2-5, with a tentative D call TRBD1 (6 bases). The germline gives CDR1 SNHLY, CDR2 FYNNEI. The CDR3 is 17 amino acids. Trimming shortened V by 7 bases and J by 2 bases, and 23 bases separated the two germline ends. This chain's CDR3 is CASIHWDTSLEQETQYF. CDR3 bases: TGTGCCAGCATCCATTGGGACACTAGTTTAGAGCAAGAGACCCAGTACTTC. Full variable domain (remainder filled in from reference TRBV2 and TRBJ2-5): EPEVTQTPSHQVTQMGQEVILRCVPISNHLYFYWYRQILGQKVEFLVSFYNNEISEKSEIFDDQFSVERPDGSNFTLKIRSTKLEDSAMYFCASIHWDTSLEQETQYFGPGTRLLVL.

This sequence joins TRBV18 and TRBJ2-5; 8 bases map to TRBD1. The J call may be in error: the DNA end matches TRBJ2-7 better. This CDR3 is built from 16 residues. Germline V gives CDR1 KGHSH, CDR2 LQKENI. The DNA of the CDR3 is TGTGCCAGCTCACCACCGACCGGACAGGGACGCTACGAGCAGTACTTC. Protein sequence: CASSPPTGQGRYEQYF.

V is TRBV10-1 and J is TRBJ2-1, with 7 bases fitting TRBD1. Trimming at V came to 2 bases and at J to 6 bases, leaving 7 bases not matched to a gene. In germline, CDR1 is WNHNN, CDR2 SYGVQD (reference sequence). CDR3 length equals 15 residues. CDR3 amino acids: CASSENRGRSNEQFF. The DNA for the CDR3 is TGCGCCAGCAGTGAGAACAGGGGACGTTCCAATGAGCAGTTCTTC.

V gene TRBV11-3 combines with J gene TRBJ2-3; TRBD2 is a possible D gene (6 bases). Germline CDR1 and CDR2: SGHNT and YENEEA. The length of the CDR3 is 15 residues. Trimming took off 1 base at V and 1 base at J, with 9 bases between the two ends. The CDR3 loop reads CASSLGDSGTDTQYF. The CDR3 bases are TGTGCCAGCAGCTTAGGGGACTCCGGCACAGATACGCAGTATTTT.

This clone was counted ten times or more. Distinct nucleotide sequences in the sample also encode this CDR3. J is TRBJ2-7 and V is TRBV6-1; D is perhaps TRBD2 (5 bases). V lost 5 bases and J lost 4, with 6 bases in between. This CDR3 is built from 11 residues. Germline assignment: CDR1 MNHNS and CDR2 SASEGT. The CDR3 DNA follows: TGTGCCAGCAGTCGAGGGTACGAGCAGTACTTC. This sequence encodes CASSRGYEQYF.

This rearrangement joins TRBV7-2 to TRBJ1-1, with no clear D. CDR1 SGHTA and CDR2 FQGNSA come from the germline V gene. Between the trimmed V and J ends, which lost 7 bases and 1 base, there was a span of 10 bases. The CDR3 extends over 13 amino acids. CDR3 loop: CASTHTENTEAFF. The CDR3 DNA reads as TGTGCCAGCACCCATACAGAGAACACTGAAGCTTTCTTT.

The rearrangement joins TRBV10-3 to TRBJ1-5, with 7 nucleotides matching TRBD1. Trimming removed 3 bases from V and 4 bases from J; junction bases left unmatched: 9. Germline V CDR1 and CDR2: ENHRY, SYGVKD. This CDR3 is 16 amino acids long. The CDR3 protein is CAISDLAGTENQPQHF. DNA for the CDR3: TGTGCCATCAGTGACCTAGCCGGGACAGAGAATCAGCCCCAGCATTTT.

This clone showed up just once. V usage is TRBV7-6 and J usage is TRBJ2-7; TRBD2 agrees at 11 bases. V shed 0 bases and J 6 bases; nucleotides not matched to a gene: 13. The CDR3 sequence is 18 residues long. Germline CDR1 is SGHVS and CDR2 is FNYEAQ. CDR3 residues: CASSLAIAGLAGGLEQYF. The CDR3 DNA is TGTGCCAGCAGCTTAGCGATTGCGGGTCTAGCGGGAGGCCTCGAGCAGTACTTC.